The clone carrying this T cell receptor beta chain was found a few times. Antigen specificity is unknown. This CDR3 has 15 residues. Trimming shortened V by 2 bases and J by 5 bases, and 18 bases separated the two germline ends. From germline, CDR1 is DFQATT and CDR2 SNEGSKA (reference sequence). This record comes from a study of response to subunit inactivated influenza vaccine. Study observations and caveats: The authors suggested that few new T cells are recruited per seasonal influenza vaccination.

Each CDR3 protein gets one entry after TCRdb re-called the RT-PCR reads with MiXCR. The sample consists of 300,000 to 350,000 distinct CDR3 sequences, 21% of them appearing once. The clonotype comes from a man between 50 and 75 years old who received an inactivated influenza vaccine. The chain has TRBV20-1 and TRBJ2-5; perhaps TRBD1 as D (6 bases). The sample in question was PBMCs from blood, obtained approximately 22 months after vaccination. CDR3 nucleotide sequence: TGCAGTGCTAGACTCGTGGGAAGGGGGTCGGAGACCCAGTACTTC. Its protein is CSARLVGRGSETQYF.